The clone carrying this T cell receptor (beta chain) has just a few counts. The data originate from a study of blood T cell repertoires in COVID-19. From germline, CDR1 is SGHTA and CDR2 FQGNSA. The CDR3 totals 15 residues. V was shortened by 0 bases and J by 3 bases, with 11 bases between the two germline ends. Profiled with immunoSEQ multiplex PCR; TCRdb holds only in-frame clones, not every one. The data show tens of thousands of clones, more than 80% seen once. The TCR was taken from a man aged 80 or over with acute or convalescent COVID-19. The sequencing input was peripheral blood. This rearrangement joins TRBV7-2 to TRBJ2-5; D may be TRBD1 (6 bases). Here the CDR3 reads CASSLAGAVEETQYF. DNA of the CDR3: TGTGCCAGCAGCTTAGCGGGGGCGGTGGAAGAGACCCAGTACTTC.